This T cell receptor beta chain was recovered during a study of identical twins. General study points: Models came in too low on out-of-frame TCR alpha sharing in monozygotic twins. Beta out-of-frame sequences showed weaker excess sharing between twins.

TCRdb reanalysed the 5' RACE reads using MiXCR and keeps one entry per CDR3 protein. Of about 890,000 distinct CDR3 sequences in the sample, roughly 12% were seen once. A few counts support this clonotype. Its specificity is not known. CDR1 is SGHRS and CDR2 is YFSETQ in the germline V gene. The CDR3 totals 15 residues. Between the trimmed V and J ends, which lost 1 base and 7 bases, there was a span of 14 bases. This same sample was also taken into another study, of yellow fever vaccine responses in identical twins.

This sequence joins TRBV5-1 and TRBJ2-2, with D tentatively TRBD2 (5 bases). The material sequenced was PBMCs. The source is a woman aged 18-35 years in good health. Here the CDR3 DNA reads TGCGCCAGCAGCTTGTGGACTGAGGGCGGCGGGGAGCTGTTTTTT. Residues: CASSLWTEGGGELFF.